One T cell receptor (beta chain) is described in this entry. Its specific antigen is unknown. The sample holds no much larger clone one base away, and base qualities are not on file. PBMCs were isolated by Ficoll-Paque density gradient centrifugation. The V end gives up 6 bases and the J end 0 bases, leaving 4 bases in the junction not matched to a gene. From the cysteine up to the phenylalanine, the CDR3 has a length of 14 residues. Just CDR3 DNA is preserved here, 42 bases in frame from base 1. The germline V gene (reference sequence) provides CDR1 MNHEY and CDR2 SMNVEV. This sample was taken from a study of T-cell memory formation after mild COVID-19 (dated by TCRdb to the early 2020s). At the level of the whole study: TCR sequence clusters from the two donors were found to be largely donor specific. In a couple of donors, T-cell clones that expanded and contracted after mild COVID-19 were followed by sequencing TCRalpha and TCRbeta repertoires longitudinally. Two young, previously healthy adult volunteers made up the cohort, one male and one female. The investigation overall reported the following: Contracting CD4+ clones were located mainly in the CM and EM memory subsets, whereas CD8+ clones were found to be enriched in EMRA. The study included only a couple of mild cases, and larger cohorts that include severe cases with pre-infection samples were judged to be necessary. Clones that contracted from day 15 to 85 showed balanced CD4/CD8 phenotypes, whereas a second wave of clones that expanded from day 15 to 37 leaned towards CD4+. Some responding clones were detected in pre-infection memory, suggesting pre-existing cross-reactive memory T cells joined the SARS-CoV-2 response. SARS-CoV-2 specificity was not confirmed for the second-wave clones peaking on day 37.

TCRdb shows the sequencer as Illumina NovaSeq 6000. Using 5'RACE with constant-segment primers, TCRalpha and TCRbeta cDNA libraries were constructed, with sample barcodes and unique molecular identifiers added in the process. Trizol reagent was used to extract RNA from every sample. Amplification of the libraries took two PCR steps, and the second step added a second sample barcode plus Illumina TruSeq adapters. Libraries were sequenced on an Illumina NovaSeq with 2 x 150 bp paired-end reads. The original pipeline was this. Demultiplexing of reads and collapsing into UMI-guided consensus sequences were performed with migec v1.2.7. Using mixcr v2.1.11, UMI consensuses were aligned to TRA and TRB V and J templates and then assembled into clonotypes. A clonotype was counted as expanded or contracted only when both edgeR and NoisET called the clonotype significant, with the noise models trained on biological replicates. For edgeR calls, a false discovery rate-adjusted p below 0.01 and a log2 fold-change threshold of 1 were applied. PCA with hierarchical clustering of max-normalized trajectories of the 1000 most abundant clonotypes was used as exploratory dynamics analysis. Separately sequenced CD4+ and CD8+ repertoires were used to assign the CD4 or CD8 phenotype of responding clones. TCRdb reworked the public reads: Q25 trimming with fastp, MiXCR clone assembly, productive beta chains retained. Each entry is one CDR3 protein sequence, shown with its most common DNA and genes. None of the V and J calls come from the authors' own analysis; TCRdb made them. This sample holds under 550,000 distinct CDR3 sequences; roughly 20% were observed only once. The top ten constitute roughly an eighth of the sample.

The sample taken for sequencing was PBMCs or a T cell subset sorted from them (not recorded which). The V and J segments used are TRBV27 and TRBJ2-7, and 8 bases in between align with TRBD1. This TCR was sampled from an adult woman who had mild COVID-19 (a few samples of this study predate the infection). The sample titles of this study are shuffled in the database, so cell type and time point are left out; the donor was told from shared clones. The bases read TGTGCCAGCAGGCCGGACAGGGTCTCCTACGAGCAGTACTTC. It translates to CASRPDRVSYEQYF.